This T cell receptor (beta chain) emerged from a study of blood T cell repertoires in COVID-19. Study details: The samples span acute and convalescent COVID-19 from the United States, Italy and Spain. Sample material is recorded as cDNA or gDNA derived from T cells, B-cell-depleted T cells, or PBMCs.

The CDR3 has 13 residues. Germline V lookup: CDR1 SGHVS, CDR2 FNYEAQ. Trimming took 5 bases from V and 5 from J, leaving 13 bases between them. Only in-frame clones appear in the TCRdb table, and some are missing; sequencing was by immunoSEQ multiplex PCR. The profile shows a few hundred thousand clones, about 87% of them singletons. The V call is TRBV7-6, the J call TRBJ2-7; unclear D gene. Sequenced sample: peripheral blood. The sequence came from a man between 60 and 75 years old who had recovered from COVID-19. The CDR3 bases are TGTGCCAGCAGCAGCCTCGCGGCCGACGAGCAGTACTTC. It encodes CASSSLAADEQYF.